The present TCR beta chain was sequenced within a study of CD8 T cells in ankylosing spondylitis. Study-wide results and limits: Apparently characteristic of ankylosing spondylitis blood was a TCR beta motif (about 8 highly homologous variants).

The CDR3 is made up of 15 amino acids. Germline V lookup: CDR1 MNHNS, CDR2 SASEGT. Trimming cost V 7 bases and J 0 bases; bases outside gene matches: 6. TCRdb independently ran MiXCR on the 5' RACE reads; one entry per CDR3 protein. Here the sample spans some 130,000 distinct CDR3 sequences, around 10% being singletons. In the case of this clonotype: Its cognate antigen is unknown.

The V call is TRBV6-1, the J call TRBJ2-1; 7 positions match TRBD2. This receptor was obtained from a female donor with ankylosing spondylitis or in good health (not recorded which). The sequencing input was blood, either unsorted or a sorted T cell fraction (not recorded which). The CDR3 loop reads CASNSRTSSYNEQFF. As DNA, the CDR3 is TGTGCCAGCAACTCTCGGACTAGCTCCTACAATGAGCAGTTCTTC.